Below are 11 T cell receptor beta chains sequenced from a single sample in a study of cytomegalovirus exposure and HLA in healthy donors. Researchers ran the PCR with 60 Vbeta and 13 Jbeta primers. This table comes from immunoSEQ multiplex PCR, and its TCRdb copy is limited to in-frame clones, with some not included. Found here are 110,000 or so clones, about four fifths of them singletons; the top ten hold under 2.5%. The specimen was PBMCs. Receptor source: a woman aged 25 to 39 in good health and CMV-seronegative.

CDR3 sequence (DNA): TGTGCCAGCAGCCTGAGCGGTAGCACAGATACGCAGTATTTT. Translating gives CASSLSGSTDTQYF. The chain combines TRBV4-2 with TRBJ2-3; TRBD2 might be the D (5 bases). The CDR3 runs 14 residues. Looked up from germline, CDR1 is LGHNA and CDR2 is YNFKEQ. Deletions cut 4 bases from V and 0 bases from J, with 8 bases between.

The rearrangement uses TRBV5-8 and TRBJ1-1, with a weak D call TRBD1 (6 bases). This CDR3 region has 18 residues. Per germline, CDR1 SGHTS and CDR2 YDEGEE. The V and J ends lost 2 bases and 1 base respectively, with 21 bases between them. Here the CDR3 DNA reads TGTGCCAGCAGCTTTGAGGACCCGAAGCAGGGGACGAACACTGAAGCTTTCTTT. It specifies CASSFEDPKQGTNTEAFF.

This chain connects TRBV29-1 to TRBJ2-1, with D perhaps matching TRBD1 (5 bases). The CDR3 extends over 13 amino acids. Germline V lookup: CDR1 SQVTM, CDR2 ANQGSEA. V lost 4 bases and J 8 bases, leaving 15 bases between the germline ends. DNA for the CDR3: TGCAGCGTTGCTAGGGGCGGAACATATGAGCAGTTCTTC. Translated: CSVARGGTYEQFF.

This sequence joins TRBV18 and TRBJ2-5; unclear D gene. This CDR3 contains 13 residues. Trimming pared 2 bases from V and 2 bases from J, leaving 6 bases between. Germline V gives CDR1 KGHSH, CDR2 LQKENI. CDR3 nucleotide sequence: TGTGCCAGCTCACCATCCCTTCAAGAGACCCAGTACTTC. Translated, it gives CASSPSLQETQYF.

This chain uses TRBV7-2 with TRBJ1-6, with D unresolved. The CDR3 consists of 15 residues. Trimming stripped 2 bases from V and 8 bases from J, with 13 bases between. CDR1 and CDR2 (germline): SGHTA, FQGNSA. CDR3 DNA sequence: TGTGCCAGCAGCTTATATACAGCCAAGGATTCACCCCTCCACTTT. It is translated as CASSLYTAKDSPLHF.

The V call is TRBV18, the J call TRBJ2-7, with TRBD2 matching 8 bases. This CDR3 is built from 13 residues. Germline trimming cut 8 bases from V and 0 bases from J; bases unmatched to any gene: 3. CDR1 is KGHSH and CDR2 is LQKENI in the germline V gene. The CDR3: CASTGTSSYEQYF. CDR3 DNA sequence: TGTGCCAGCACCGGGACTAGCTCCTACGAGCAGTACTTC.

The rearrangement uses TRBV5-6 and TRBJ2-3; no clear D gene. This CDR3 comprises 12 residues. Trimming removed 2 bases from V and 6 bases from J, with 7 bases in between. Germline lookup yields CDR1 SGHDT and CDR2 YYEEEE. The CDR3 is CASSFTMDTQYF. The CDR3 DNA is TGTGCCAGCAGCTTCACAATGGATACGCAGTATTTT.

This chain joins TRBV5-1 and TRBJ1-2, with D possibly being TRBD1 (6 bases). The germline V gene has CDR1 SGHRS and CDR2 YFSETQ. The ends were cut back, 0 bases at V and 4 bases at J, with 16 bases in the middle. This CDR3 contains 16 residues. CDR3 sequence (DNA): TGCGCCAGCAGCTTGGGGTCTGGGGGCGCTGGCTATGGCTACACCTTC. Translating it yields CASSLGSGGAGYGYTF.

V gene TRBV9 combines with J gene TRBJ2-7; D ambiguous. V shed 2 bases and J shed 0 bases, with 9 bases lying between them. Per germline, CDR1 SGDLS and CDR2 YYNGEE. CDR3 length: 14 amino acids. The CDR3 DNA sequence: TGTGCCAGCAGCGTCAGTATCGACTCCTACGAGCAGTACTTC. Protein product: CASSVSIDSYEQYF.

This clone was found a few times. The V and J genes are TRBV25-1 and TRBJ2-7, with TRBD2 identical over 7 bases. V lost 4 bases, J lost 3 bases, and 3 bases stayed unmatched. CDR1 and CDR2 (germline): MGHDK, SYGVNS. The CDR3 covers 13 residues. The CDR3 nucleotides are TGTGCCAGCAGTGTCACGGGAGGCTACGAGCAGTACTTC. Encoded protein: CASSVTGGYEQYF.

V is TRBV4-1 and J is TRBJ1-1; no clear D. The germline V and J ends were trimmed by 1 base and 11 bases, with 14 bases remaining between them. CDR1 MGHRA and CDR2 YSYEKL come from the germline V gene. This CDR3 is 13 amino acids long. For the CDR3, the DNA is TGCGCCAGCAGCCAAGCTCTTTCACTCGGGGCTTTCTTT. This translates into CASSQALSLGAFF.